The 7 T cell receptor beta chains listed next were all sequenced from one sample in a study of blood T cell repertoires in COVID-19. Repertoires were generated with immunoSEQ multiplex PCR, while TCRdb's copy carries only in-frame clones and drops some. The data show hundreds of thousands of clones, around 86% seen once. Source material: peripheral blood. The receptors were gathered from a woman under 40 who had recovered from COVID-19.

This sequence joins TRBV10-3 and TRBJ2-7, with TRBD1 as a possible D gene (6 bases). Trimming left V 7 bases short and J 5 bases short, with 18 bases between. The CDR3 is 14 residues long. Germline assignment: CDR1 ENHRY and CDR2 SYGVKD. This chain's CDR3 is CAITGTNRENEQYF. The CDR3 DNA reads as TGTGCCATCACCGGGACGAACAGGGAAAACGAGCAGTACTTC.

The chain combines TRBV28 with TRBJ2-7; the D gene is possibly TRBD1 (5 bases). The CDR3 is 15 amino acids. Germline V gives CDR1 MDHEN, CDR2 SYDVKM. Trimming cost V 1 base and J 0 bases, with 10 bases left between them. DNA for the CDR3: TGTGCCAGCAGTTTATCCCGCACAGGCTCCTACGAGCAGTACTTC. Its translation: CASSLSRTGSYEQYF.

The rearrangement joins TRBV28 to TRBJ2-1; 14 bases fit TRBD2. This CDR3 region has 13 residues. Per germline, CDR1 MDHEN and CDR2 SYDVKM. Written as DNA, the CDR3 is TGTGCTTGCGGGACTAGCGGGAGAAATGAGCAGTTCTTC. Its translation is CACGTSGRNEQFF.

The chain uses TRBV19 and TRBJ2-7; weak D call: TRBD1 (6 bases). Germline assignment: CDR1 LNHDA and CDR2 SQIVND (reference sequence). The CDR3 has 15 residues. V was shortened by 0 bases and J by 2 bases, with 11 bases between the two germline ends. CDR3 in DNA: TGTGCCAGTAGTATAGAGGGACACCCCACCTACGAGCAGTACTTC. Translation: CASSIEGHPTYEQYF.

As DNA, the CDR3 is TGTGCCAGCAGCTTAGGGGCCCTGGGGGGGTACGAGCAGTACTTC. Translated, it gives CASSLGALGGYEQYF. The J gene is TRBJ2-7, the V gene TRBV11-2; TRBD2 aligns across 7 bases. Germline trimming cut 1 base from V and 4 bases from J; bases unmatched to any gene: 7. Germline V lookup: CDR1 SGHAT, CDR2 FQNNGV. This CDR3 contains 15 residues.

This chain connects TRBV28 to TRBJ2-3; no clear D. V was pared by 1 base and J by 10 bases, with 12 bases between. The germline CDR1 and CDR2 sequences are MDHEN and SYDVKM. This CDR3 contains 13 residues. DNA for the CDR3: TGTGCCAGCAGTTTATCACGTCAACAATCGCAGTATTTT. Protein: CASSLSRQQSQYF.

This rearrangement joins TRBV28 to TRBJ1-2, with TRBD1 matching 9 bases. The V and J ends lost 4 bases and 3 bases, in that order; junction bases with no gene match: 3. The germline CDR1 and CDR2 sequences are MDHEN and SYDVKM. CDR3 length: 14 amino acids. For the CDR3, the DNA is TGTGCCAGCAGTTACAGGGGGCTCCACTATGGCTACACCTTC. Protein sequence: CASSYRGLHYGYTF.